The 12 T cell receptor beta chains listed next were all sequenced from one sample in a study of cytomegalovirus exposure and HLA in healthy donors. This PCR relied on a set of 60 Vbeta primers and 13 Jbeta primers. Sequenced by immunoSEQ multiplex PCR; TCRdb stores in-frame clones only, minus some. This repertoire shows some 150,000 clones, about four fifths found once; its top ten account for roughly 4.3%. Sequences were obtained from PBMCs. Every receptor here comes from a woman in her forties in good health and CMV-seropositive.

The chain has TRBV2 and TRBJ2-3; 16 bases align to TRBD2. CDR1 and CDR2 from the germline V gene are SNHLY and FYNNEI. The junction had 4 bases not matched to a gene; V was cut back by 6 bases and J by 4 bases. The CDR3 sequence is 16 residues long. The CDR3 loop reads CASRGLAGGLADTQYF. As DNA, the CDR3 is TGTGCCAGCAGGGGACTAGCGGGGGGGCTCGCAGATACGCAGTATTTT.

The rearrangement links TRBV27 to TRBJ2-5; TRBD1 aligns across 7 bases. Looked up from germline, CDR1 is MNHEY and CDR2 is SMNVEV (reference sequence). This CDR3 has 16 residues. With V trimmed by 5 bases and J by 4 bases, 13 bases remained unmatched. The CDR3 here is CASSPTTGRRIETQYF. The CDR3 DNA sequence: TGTGCCAGCAGTCCTACGACAGGGAGAAGAATAGAGACCCAGTACTTC.

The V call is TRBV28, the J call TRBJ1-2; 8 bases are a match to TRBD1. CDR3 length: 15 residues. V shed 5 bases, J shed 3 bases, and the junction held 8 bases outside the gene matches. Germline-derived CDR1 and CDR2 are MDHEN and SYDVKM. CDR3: CASSVSTGVYYGYTF. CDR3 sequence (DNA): TGTGCCAGCAGTGTCTCGACAGGGGTGTACTATGGCTACACCTTC.

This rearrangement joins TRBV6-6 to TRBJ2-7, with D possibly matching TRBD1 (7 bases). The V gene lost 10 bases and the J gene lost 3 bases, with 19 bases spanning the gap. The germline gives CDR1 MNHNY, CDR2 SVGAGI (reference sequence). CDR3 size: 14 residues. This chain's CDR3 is CATSYGQGGYEQYF. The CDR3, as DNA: TGTGCCACTTCATACGGGCAGGGGGGCTACGAGCAGTACTTC.

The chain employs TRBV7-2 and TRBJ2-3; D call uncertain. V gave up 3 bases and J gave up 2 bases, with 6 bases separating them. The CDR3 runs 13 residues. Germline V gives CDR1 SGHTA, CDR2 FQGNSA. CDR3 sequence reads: CASSLAFTDTQYF. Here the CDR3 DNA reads TGTGCCAGCAGCTTGGCTTTCACAGATACGCAGTATTTT.

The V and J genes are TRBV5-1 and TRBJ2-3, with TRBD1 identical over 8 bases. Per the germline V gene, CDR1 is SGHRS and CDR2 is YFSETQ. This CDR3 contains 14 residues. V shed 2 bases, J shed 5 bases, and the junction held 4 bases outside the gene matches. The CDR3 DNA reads TGCGCCAGCAGCTTCGGACAGGGCGAAGATACGCAGTATTTT. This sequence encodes CASSFGQGEDTQYF.

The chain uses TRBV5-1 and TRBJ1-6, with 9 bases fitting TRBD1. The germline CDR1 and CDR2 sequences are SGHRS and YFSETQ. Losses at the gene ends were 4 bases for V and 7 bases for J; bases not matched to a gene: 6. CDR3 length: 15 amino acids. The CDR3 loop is CASSLTGQGNSPLHF. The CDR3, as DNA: TGCGCCAGCAGCCTTACGGGACAGGGCAATTCACCCCTCCACTTT.

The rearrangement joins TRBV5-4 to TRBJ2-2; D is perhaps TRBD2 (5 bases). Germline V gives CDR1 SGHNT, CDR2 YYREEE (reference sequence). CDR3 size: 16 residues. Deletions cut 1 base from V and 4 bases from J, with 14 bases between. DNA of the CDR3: TGTGCCAGCAGCTTGAATCCATGGGCGGGCACCGGGGAGCTGTTTTTT. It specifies CASSLNPWAGTGELFF.

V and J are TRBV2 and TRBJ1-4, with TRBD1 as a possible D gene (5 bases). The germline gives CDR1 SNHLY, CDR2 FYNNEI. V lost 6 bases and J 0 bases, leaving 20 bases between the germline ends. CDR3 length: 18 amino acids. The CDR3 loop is CASSPTGGNRATNEKLFF. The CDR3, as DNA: TGTGCCAGCAGCCCAACCGGGGGAAACCGAGCAACTAATGAAAAACTGTTTTTT.

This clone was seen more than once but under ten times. CDR3 DNA sequence: TGTGCCAGCAGCCCTTCAGGGGCAACTAATGAAAAACTGTTTTTT. Protein: CASSPSGATNEKLFF. This chain connects TRBV7-9 to TRBJ1-4; perhaps TRBD1 as D (6 bases). This CDR3 spans 15 amino acids. The V and J ends lost 5 bases and 0 bases respectively, with 10 bases between them. Per germline, CDR1 SEHNR and CDR2 FQNEAQ (reference sequence).

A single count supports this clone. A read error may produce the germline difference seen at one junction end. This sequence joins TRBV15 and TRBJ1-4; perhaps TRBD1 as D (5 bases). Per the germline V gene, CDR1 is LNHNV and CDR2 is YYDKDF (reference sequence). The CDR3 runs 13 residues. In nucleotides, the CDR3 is TGTGCAACCAAGGACGGGGGGAGTGAAAAACTGTTTTTT. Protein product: CATKDGGSEKLFF.

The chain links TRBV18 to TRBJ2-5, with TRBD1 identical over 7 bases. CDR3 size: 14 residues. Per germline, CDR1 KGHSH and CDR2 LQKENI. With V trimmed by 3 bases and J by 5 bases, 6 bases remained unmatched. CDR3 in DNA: TGTGCCAGCTCACCCAAGCAGGGGGTCGAGACCCAGTACTTC. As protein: CASSPKQGVETQYF.